This TCR beta chain was captured by sequencing in a study of regulatory T cells in long-lasting Graves disease. Study observations and caveats: Fewer public clonotypes were shared by new patients (966) than by persistent patients (about 2,500).

Noted time point: newly diagnosed GD, antithyroid drugs for less than 3 months. Scientists built the TCR library using RNA that was extracted from PBMCs. Arm-PCR of CDR3 regions and iRepertoire HTBI primers were used to build TCR beta libraries. Each CDR3 protein is one row after TCRdb ran MiXCR on the multiplex PCR reads. This sample yields 200,000 to 250,000 distinct CDR3 sequences, of which approximately 20% are seen a single time; around 21% belongs to the top ten. This clonotype appeared many times. The antigen is undetermined. This material consisted of peripheral blood mononuclear cells (PBMCs), taken at new diagnosis, from a patient treated with antithyroid drugs. The clonotype comes from a female donor with Graves disease.

The CDR3 sequence is CSARVREGENTEAFF. The CDR3 bases are TGCAGTGCTAGAGTGAGGGAAGGGGAGAACACTGAAGCTTTCTTT. The V call is TRBV20-1, the J call TRBJ1-1; D is perhaps TRBD1 (5 bases). Deletions cut 1 base from V and 1 base from J, with 13 bases between. Germline V gene lookup returns CDR1 DFQATT and CDR2 SNEGSKA (reference sequence). The CDR3 runs to 15 residues.